These T cell receptor beta chains were read from a single sample in a study of shared clonotypes between healthy human individuals. Only in-frame clones appear in the TCRdb table, and some are missing; sequencing was by immunoSEQ multiplex PCR. The sample has about 1.5 million clones, nearly 99% seen once; the top ten hold 0.4% to 0.55%. Sequencing used naive CD4+ T cells sorted from blood. These receptors all come from a man aged 25 to 40 in good health. CDR3s leave out the opening cysteine and the closing phenylalanine or tryptophan. D genes are given only for firm matches.

j_call d_call v_call cdr3_aa
TRBJ2-7 . TRBV5-6 ASSLAAGLPYEQY
TRBJ2-7 TRBD2 TRBV5-1 ASSPEGLGSHEQY
TRBJ1-4 . TRBV11-2 ASSLWGGDEKLF
TRBJ1-2 TRBD1 TRBV2 ASTQEYRGGYT
TRBJ2-5 . TRBV6-1 ASSDLRDRFQETQY
TRBJ1-1 . TRBV7-7 ASSSTEGTEAF
TRBJ2-7 TRBD2 TRBV10-1 ASSASGRAYEQY
TRBJ2-2 . TRBV9 ASSALLGRRVNTGELF
TRBJ1-1 . TRBV30 AWSRLEAF
TRBJ2-1 TRBD2 TRBV9 ASSVVSGRALDNEQF
TRBJ2-7 . TRBV21-1 ASSIRLAGFYEQY
TRBJ2-7 . TRBV18 ASSPYSPTGYEQY
TRBJ2-7 TRBD1 TRBV4-3 ASSQAFEAQGISYEQY
TRBJ2-7 TRBD2 TRBV11-2 ASSLDSGLPYEQY
TRBJ1-3 . TRBV10-3 AIRGDGFSGNTIY
TRBJ2-7 . TRBV10-3 AINQHGGYEQY
TRBJ2-7 . TRBV29-1 SVREARMGYEQY
TRBJ2-1 TRBD2 TRBV5-1 ASSLEAGLAANEQF
TRBJ1-2 TRBD1 TRBV5-1 ASRSQGTDYGYT
TRBJ2-3 . TRBV27 ASSLSHPGTDTQY
TRBJ2-3 TRBD2 TRBV30 AWRPSGSLDTQY
TRBJ1-4 TRBD1 TRBV5-1 ASSLRGLRTNEKLF
TRBJ2-2 TRBD1 TRBV27 ASSLLTGGGTGELF
TRBJ1-4 TRBD1 TRBV4-3 ASSQDFWRDRETNEKLF
TRBJ2-3 . TRBV19 ASSIMTGLTDTQY
TRBJ2-1 TRBD1 TRBV5-1 ASSPTGTGVLGQF
TRBJ2-1 . TRBV27 ASSRLVGSYNEQF
TRBJ2-2 . TRBV7-9 ASSLAITGELF
TRBJ2-7 . TRBV11-2 ASRQGHEQY
TRBJ2-5 TRBD1 TRBV11-2 ASSLEPGTAVETQY
TRBJ2-1 TRBD2 TRBV19 ASSTAGLVYNEQF
TRBJ2-5 . TRBV7-2 ASSPTLVGETQY
TRBJ1-2 . TRBV5-1 ASSSPDSPYGYT
TRBJ1-1 . TRBV5-1 ASGPEMNTEAF
TRBJ1-3 TRBD1 TRBV5-4 ASSPDRYRNTIY
TRBJ1-1 . TRBV6-5 ASSYSLFGENTEAF